The rows below give T cell receptor beta chains drawn from one sample of a study of vaccination and CD4 T cells after COVID-19. Their antigens are not known. TCRdb reprocessed the PCR reads via MiXCR and lists one record per CDR3 protein. Of roughly 4,000 distinct CDR3 sequences in the sample, around 40% were seen once. Sequencing was performed on CD4+ T cells from blood, cultured in vitro. Receptors were obtained from a human donor who had recovered from COVID-19. Both conserved end residues are part of each CDR3. D genes are given only for firm matches. Not every row has a clone size; where given, it reads once, few, many or a size class.

TRBJ1-1 TRBV7-2 TRBD1 . CASSFMGGTGGTEAFF TGTGCCAGCAGCTTCATGGGGGGGACAGGGGGGACTGAAGCTTTCTTT
TRBJ2-7 TRBV10-1 . . CASSEAIPHEQYF TGCGCCAGCAGCGAAGCCATCCCCCACGAGCAGTACTTC
TRBJ2-1 TRBV10-1 TRBD2 . CASSHTSGSYNEQFF TGCGCCAGCAGTCATACTAGCGGCAGTTACAATGAGCAGTTCTTC
TRBJ1-2 TRBV14 . . CASSLLGDNYGYTF TGTGCCAGCAGCCTTCTCGGAGATAACTATGGCTACACCTTC
TRBJ2-1 TRBV6-5 . few CASSSPRAGKFF TGTGCCAGCAGTTCCCCCCGTGCGGGGAAGTTCTTC
TRBJ1-1 TRBV19 . . CASSIGATGRGTEAFF TGTGCCAGTAGTATAGGGGCCACAGGGCGCGGCACTGAAGCTTTCTTT
TRBJ2-7 TRBV5-1 . . CASKVQSGSEQYF TGCGCCAGCAAGGTGCAATCAGGTTCCGAGCAGTACTTC
TRBJ2-5 TRBV30 . . CAWSRRLQETQYF TGTGCCTGGAGTCGGCGTCTCCAAGAGACCCAGTACTTC
TRBJ1-2 TRBV20-1 . few CSAYTNYGYTF TGCAGTGCCTATACTAACTATGGCTACACCTTC
TRBJ2-1 TRBV7-9 . few CASSFQGENYNEQFF TGTGCCAGCAGCTTCCAAGGGGAGAATTACAATGAGCAGTTCTTC
TRBJ2-5 TRBV7-2 . . CASRRASKETQYF TGTGCCAGCAGGAGGGCCTCGAAAGAGACCCAGTACTTC
TRBJ2-3 TRBV5-4 TRBD1 . CASSRDRGFTDTQYF TGTGCCAGCAGCCGAGACAGGGGCTTCACAGATACGCAGTATTTT
TRBJ1-5 TRBV20-1 TRBD1 few CSARSGQLNQPQHF TGCAGTGCTAGATCGGGACAGCTCAATCAGCCCCAGCATTTT
TRBJ2-1 TRBV7-9 . . CASSLVPSNEQFF TGTGCCAGCAGCTTGGTTCCGAGCAATGAGCAGTTCTTC
TRBJ1-1 TRBV15 . few CATSRDQQMNTEAFF TGTGCCACCAGCAGAGATCAGCAGATGAACACTGAAGCTTTCTTT
TRBJ2-7 TRBV5-5 . . CASSLVVRVYEQYF TGTGCCAGCAGCTTGGTGGTCAGGGTCTACGAGCAGTACTTC
TRBJ1-1 TRBV20-1 . . CSARDRQGFTEAFF TGCAGTGCTAGAGATCGTCAGGGATTCACTGAAGCTTTCTTT
TRBJ2-5 TRBV24-1 . . CATSDLNLKGETQYF TGTGCCACCAGTGATCTCAACCTTAAGGGAGAGACCCAGTACTTC
TRBJ1-2 TRBV19 . . CASTTDPPFYGYTF TGTGCCAGTACCACGGACCCTCCCTTCTATGGCTACACCTTC
TRBJ2-1 TRBV20-1 TRBD1 . CSATGTGGRVEQFF TGCAGTGCTACGGGGACAGGGGGCCGTGTTGAGCAGTTCTTC
TRBJ1-1 TRBV20-1 . . CSARFPGINTEAFF TGCAGTGCTAGATTCCCAGGAATTAACACTGAAGCTTTCTTT
TRBJ1-1 TRBV20-1 TRBD1 few CSAERDSHETEAFF TGCAGTGCTGAGAGGGACAGCCACGAAACTGAAGCTTTCTTT
TRBJ1-1 TRBV11-3 TRBD1 . CASSRSGTGADTEAFF TGTGCCAGCAGCCGTTCCGGGACAGGGGCCGACACTGAAGCTTTCTTT
TRBJ1-2 TRBV19 . few CASSTLGTSYGYTF TGTGCCAGTAGTACCTTGGGCACCTCCTATGGCTACACCTTC
TRBJ1-1 TRBV6-2/TRBV6-3 . . CASSDRSLRAFF TGTGCCAGCAGTGACAGGAGTCTGAGGGCTTTCTTT
TRBJ1-5 TRBV2 . few CASSQNHRSNQPQHF TGTGCCAGCAGTCAAAACCACAGGTCCAATCAGCCCCAGCATTTT
TRBJ1-1 TRBV20-1 TRBD1 . CSALGKGALGTEAFF TGCAGTGCCCTGGGCAAGGGGGCGCTGGGCACTGAAGCTTTCTTT
TRBJ2-2 TRBV6-1 TRBD2 . CASRRAGTGNTGELFF TGTGCCAGCAGAAGAGCGGGAACGGGGAACACCGGGGAGCTGTTTTTT
TRBJ1-3 TRBV10-3 TRBD1 few CAISQQGAGNTIYF TGTGCCATCAGTCAACAGGGGGCCGGAAACACCATATATTTT
TRBJ1-2 TRBV12-5 . . CASGLRDGLWNYGYTF TGTGCTAGTGGTTTGCGAGATGGGTTGTGGAACTATGGCTACACCTTC
TRBJ1-2 TRBV6-1 TRBD1 few CASRVTGMGAGGYTF TGTGCCAGCAGGGTGACAGGGATGGGAGCGGGTGGCTACACCTTC
TRBJ1-1 TRBV7-9 . few CASSLAGNTEAFF TGTGCCAGCAGCTTAGCAGGCAACACTGAAGCTTTCTTT
TRBJ1-2 TRBV5-4 TRBD1 . CASREQGLDGYTF TGTGCCAGCAGGGAACAGGGGTTAGATGGCTACACCTTC
TRBJ2-1 TRBV24-1 TRBD2 . CATSDPGGAGVEQFF TGTGCCACCAGTGACCCGGGGGGAGCGGGAGTAGAGCAGTTCTTC
TRBJ1-1 TRBV12-3/TRBV12-4 TRBD1 once CASRGTGGYGYTEAFF TGTGCCAGCAGAGGAACAGGGGGCTATGGGTACACTGAAGCTTTCTTT
TRBJ2-7 TRBV6-7 . . CASPKTGPVDEQYF TGTGCCAGCCCTAAGACAGGACCTGTCGACGAGCAGTACTTC
TRBJ2-5 TRBV7-2 . . CASSLGSRSGQETQYF TGTGCCAGCAGCTTAGGATCGCGATCAGGCCAAGAGACCCAGTACTTC
TRBJ1-5 TRBV2 TRBD1 few CASSDRQGAQPQHF TGTGCCAGCAGTGATCGACAGGGGGCTCAGCCCCAGCATTTT
TRBJ1-1 TRBV5-1 TRBD1 . CASSSNQQGRGDTEAFF TGCGCCAGCAGCTCGAACCAACAGGGGAGGGGCGACACTGAAGCTTTCTTT
TRBJ2-7 TRBV2 . . CASGRDTYEQYF TGTGCCAGCGGCAGGGACACTTACGAGCAGTACTTC
TRBJ2-2 TRBV20-1 TRBD1 . CSANRDRDFGELFF TGCAGTGCTAACCGGGACAGGGACTTCGGGGAGCTGTTTTTT
TRBJ1-6 TRBV18 . large CASSPRSLGTSGSPLHF TGTGCCAGCTCACCAAGGAGTTTGGGGACGTCGGGCTCACCCCTCCACTTT
TRBJ1-2 TRBV11-3 TRBD1 . CASSFRGGTGSGYTF TGTGCCAGCAGCTTTAGAGGTGGGACAGGGTCTGGCTACACCTTC
TRBJ2-2 TRBV20-1 . . CSATGGPLNGELFF TGCAGTGCCACGGGTGGGCCTTTGAACGGGGAGCTGTTTTTT
TRBJ1-2 TRBV20-1 TRBD1 few CSAEPIQGAHGYTF TGCAGTGCCGAACCCATACAGGGGGCGCATGGCTACACCTTC